The clone carrying this T cell receptor (beta chain) was recorded at least ten times. V shed 3 bases and J shed 1 base, with 9 bases lying between them. The CDR3 contains 14 residues. Germline loops: CDR1 SGHRS, CDR2 YFSETQ. TCRdb processed the 5' RACE reads anew with MiXCR; each CDR3 protein has one entry. The table includes under 150,000 distinct CDR3 sequences, more than 6% detected once. This sample is part of a study of T cells after yellow fever vaccination. V gene TRBV5-1 combines with J gene TRBJ2-3, with a tentative D call TRBD1 (6 bases). The sample was CD4+ T cells sorted from PBMCs, taken 5 days after the yellow fever booster vaccination. This receptor was identified in a man between 25 and 39 years old who received the YFV17D yellow fever vaccine. The CDR3: CASSSGHGTDTQYF. CDR3 sequence (DNA): TGCGCCAGCAGCTCGGGACACGGCACAGATACGCAGTATTTT.